This is a list of T cell receptor beta chains from one sample in a study of shared clonotypes between healthy human individuals. TCRdb's table, derived via immunoSEQ multiplex PCR, lists solely in-frame clones and lacks some. The table records about 980,000 clones, roughly 72% of them present only once. Sequencing was performed on memory CD4+ T cells sorted from blood. All receptors derive from a man aged 18 to 30 in good health. Both conserved end residues are part of each CDR3. A D gene is named only where the DNA matches it firmly. Size is stated for part of the rows, as once, few or many counts, or as a class when the clone is expanded.

TRBV2	-	-	TRBJ2-6	CASEEGLSGANVLTF	TGTGCCAGCGAGGAAGGGCTCTCTGGGGCCAACGTCCTGACTTTC
TRBV2	-	-	TRBJ1-2	CASSSDSSHYGYTF	TGTGCCAGCAGTTCTGACAGTTCCCACTATGGCTACACCTTC
TRBV15	-	-	TRBJ2-3	CATSRMDFTDTQYF	TGTGCCACCAGCAGGATGGACTTCACAGATACGCAGTATTTT
TRBV12-5	-	TRBD2	TRBJ2-1	CASGLSRLAGVDNEQFF	TGTGCTAGTGGTTTGTCCAGACTAGCGGGAGTCGACAATGAGCAGTTCTTC
TRBV6-4	-	-	TRBJ1-2	CASSDSIGSYGYTF	TGTGCCAGCAGTGACTCGATAGGGAGCTATGGCTACACCTTC
TRBV28	few	-	TRBJ2-7	CATFAGSSNYEQYF	TGTGCCACGTTCGCTGGGAGTTCGAACTACGAGCAGTACTTC
TRBV9	-	-	TRBJ2-3	CASSVEARGGTDTQYF	TGTGCCAGCAGCGTAGAAGCCAGAGGAGGCACAGATACGCAGTATTTT
TRBV5-1	-	TRBD2	TRBJ2-2	CASTGTGLRLAGATLNTGELFF	TGCGCCAGCACCGGGACAGGACTAAGACTAGCGGGAGCGACTCTCAACACCGGGGAGCTGTTTTTT
TRBV18	-	-	TRBJ2-4	CASSPPTSAKNIQYF	TGTGCCAGCTCACCACCGACATCGGCCAAAAACATTCAGTACTTC
TRBV30	-	-	TRBJ2-1	CAWSVGGSYNEQFF	TGTGCCTGGAGTGTAGGGGGATCCTACAATGAGCAGTTCTTC
TRBV6-1	-	TRBD2	TRBJ2-3	CASRTSGVGTDTQYF	TGTGCCAGCCGGACTAGCGGGGTGGGCACAGATACGCAGTATTTT
TRBV7-8	-	-	TRBJ1-1	CASSLDTPATEAFF	TGTGCCAGCAGCCTAGACACCCCGGCCACTGAAGCTTTCTTT
TRBV5-1	-	-	TRBJ1-1	CASSKPGLEDTEAFF	TGCGCCAGCAGCAAACCGGGCCTCGAGGACACTGAAGCTTTCTTT
TRBV6-5	once	-	TRBJ1-2	CASRGDGSGYGYTF	TGTGCCAGCAGGGGGGACGGGTCAGGCTATGGCTACACCTTC
TRBV6-1	-	-	TRBJ2-2	CASSERPTGELFF	TGTGCCAGCAGTGAGCGTCCCACCGGGGAGCTGTTTTTT